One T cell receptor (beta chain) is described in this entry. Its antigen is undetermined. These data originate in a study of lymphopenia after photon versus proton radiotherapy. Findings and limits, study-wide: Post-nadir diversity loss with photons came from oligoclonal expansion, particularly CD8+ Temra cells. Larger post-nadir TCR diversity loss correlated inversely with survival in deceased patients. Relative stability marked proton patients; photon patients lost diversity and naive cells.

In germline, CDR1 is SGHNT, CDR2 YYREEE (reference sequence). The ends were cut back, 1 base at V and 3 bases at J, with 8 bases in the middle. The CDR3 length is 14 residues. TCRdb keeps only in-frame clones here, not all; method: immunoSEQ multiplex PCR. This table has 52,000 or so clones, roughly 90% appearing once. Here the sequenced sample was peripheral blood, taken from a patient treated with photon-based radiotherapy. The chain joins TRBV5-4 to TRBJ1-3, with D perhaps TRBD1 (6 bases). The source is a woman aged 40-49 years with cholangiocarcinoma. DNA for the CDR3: TGTGCCAGCAGCTTGTGGGGGCTTGGAAACACCATATATTTT. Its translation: CASSLWGLGNTIYF.